This T cell receptor (beta chain) was identified during a study of blood T cell repertoires in COVID-19. The J segment lost 2 bases and the V segment lost 4 bases, leaving 3 bases of the junction unmatched. The CDR3 contains 15 residues. CDR1 is LGHDT and CDR2 is YNNKEL in the germline V gene (reference sequence). TCRdb's table, derived via immunoSEQ multiplex PCR, lists solely in-frame clones and lacks some. Of about 240,000 clones in the sample, roughly 80% were seen once. This clonotype was obtained from a woman older than 75 with acute or convalescent COVID-19. The rearrangement uses TRBV3-1 (or the pseudogene TRBV3-2) and TRBJ2-3; TRBD2 matches 10 bases. Source material: peripheral blood. The CDR3 DNA is TGTGCCAGCAGCCTCGGACTAGCGGACACAGATACGCAGTATTTT. The encoded protein is CASSLGLADTDTQYF.